Described below is a single T cell receptor beta chain sequence and its context. What it binds is not known. This sample is drawn from a study of cytomegalovirus exposure and HLA in healthy donors. Whole-study results and caveats: The only immune exposure information that was available was CMV serostatus. V- and J-gene trimming of TCR beta was linked (in a later analysis) to a missense DCLRE1C variant. A later analysis showed TCR association rates differing by HLA locus, peaking at DRB1 and lowest at HLA-C.

Trimming removed 4 bases from V and 0 bases from J, with 10 bases in between. The germline gives CDR1 GTSNPN, CDR2 SVGIG (reference sequence). The CDR3 runs to 15 residues. The PCR made use of 60 Vbeta and 13 Jbeta primers. As handled by the study authors: In a later analysis, around 11 million of approximately 80 million unique beta chains occurred in at least two donors. Generated by immunoSEQ multiplex PCR, the TCRdb table keeps only in-frame clones and is missing some. For V, J and clone size, that table is used; D and trimming come from the DNA. Counted here are 85,000 to 100,000 clones, about three quarters occurring once; the ten biggest clones make up around 7.3%.

The sample taken for sequencing was PBMCs. The receptor was isolated from a man in his forties or fifties in good health and CMV-seropositive. The V gene is TRBV30, the J gene TRBJ2-6; D not resolved. CDR3 in amino acids: CAWNRVISGANVLTF. The CDR3 DNA reads as TGTGCCTGGAATCGGGTTATCTCTGGGGCCAACGTCCTGACTTTC.